This T cell receptor (beta chain) was captured by sequencing in a study of OX40 agonist ivuxolimab in advanced cancers. Exclusion applied to patients with autoimmune disease history or systemic immunosuppression. Sequencing used immunoSEQ multiplex PCR; TCRdb keeps in-frame clones, though not all of them. The table shows under 95,000 clones, with roughly 89% occurring only once. Trimming took 3 bases from V and 2 from J, leaving 11 bases between them. CDR3 length: 13 amino acids. CDR1 is SQVTM, CDR2 ANQGSEA, per germline. Source: CD4+ or CD8+ T cells sorted from blood, taken in a trial of the OX40 agonist ivuxolimab. This chain connects TRBV29-1 to TRBJ2-7; D uncertain. The clonotype comes from an adult with an advanced solid tumor such as melanoma, head and neck, liver or kidney cancer. The CDR3 protein is CSVDTDETYEQYF. The DNA of the CDR3 is TGCAGCGTTGATACGGATGAGACCTACGAGCAGTACTTC.